This T cell receptor (beta chain) was found in a study of T cells in Graves' hyperthyroidism and ophthalmopathy. Study details: Pretreatment peripheral blood was obtained at initial diagnosis.

CDR3 length equals 12 residues. V dropped 2 bases and J dropped 9 bases, with 8 bases sitting between them. Germline-derived CDR1 and CDR2 are MDHEN and SYDVKM. Using RNA transcripts as the source, TCR beta CDR3 regions were amplified. The HTBI primer set served for first-round RT-PCR of the TCR CDR3. One entry per CDR3 protein results from TCRdb running MiXCR on the multiplex PCR reads. The top ten hold 30% to 35% of the sample, which has a few hundred thousand distinct CDR3 sequences, roughly 13% seen once. This clonotype was counted at least ten times. Its antigen is currently unknown. Study-wide results and caveats: Blood also showed most of the thyroid clonotypes that were expanded above 0.001.

The rearrangement uses TRBV28 and TRBJ2-1; D is possibly TRBD2 (5 bases). Input material: blood. This TCR derives from a woman in her thirties or forties with Graves' ophthalmopathy. For the CDR3, the DNA is TGTGCCAGCAGTTTACTAGCTGGTGAGCAGTTCTTC. Its translation: CASSLLAGEQFF.